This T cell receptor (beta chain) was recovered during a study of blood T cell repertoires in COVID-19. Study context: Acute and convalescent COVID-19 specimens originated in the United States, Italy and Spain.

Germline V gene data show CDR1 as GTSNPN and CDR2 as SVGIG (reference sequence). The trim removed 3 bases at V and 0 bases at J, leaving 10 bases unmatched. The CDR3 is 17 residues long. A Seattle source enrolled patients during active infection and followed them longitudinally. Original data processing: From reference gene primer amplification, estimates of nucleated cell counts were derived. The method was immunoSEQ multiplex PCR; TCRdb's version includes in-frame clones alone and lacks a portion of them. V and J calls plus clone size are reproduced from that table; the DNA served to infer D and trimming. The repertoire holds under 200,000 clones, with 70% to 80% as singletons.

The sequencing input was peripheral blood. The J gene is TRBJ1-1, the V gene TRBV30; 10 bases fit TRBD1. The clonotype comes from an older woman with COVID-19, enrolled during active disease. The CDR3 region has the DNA TGTGCCTGGAGGGGGGACAGGGGCCCAGGTCTGAACACTGAAGCTTTCTTT. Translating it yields CAWRGDRGPGLNTEAFF.